This is a list of T cell receptor beta chains from one sample in a study of early stage breast cancer tumors. This table comes from immunoSEQ multiplex PCR, and its TCRdb copy is limited to in-frame clones, with some not included. The sample carries approximately 70,000 clones, around 80% recorded once. Sequencing was carried out using blood. These receptors originate from a person aged 40-50 years with breast cancer. Both conserved end residues are trimmed from each CDR3.

j_call,v_call,cdr3_aa
TRBJ1-4,TRBV7-2,ASSLARSNNEKLF
TRBJ2-1,TRBV30,AWSSGIGNEQF
TRBJ1-5,TRBV15,ATSFPGAPVAQH
TRBJ2-5,TRBV10-2,ASSRSGVSETQY
TRBJ2-7,TRBV2,ASKYRGGNYEQY
TRBJ2-2,TRBV11-2,ASSSSLAFGELF
TRBJ1-1,TRBV28,ASSFRGYGTEAF
TRBJ1-5,TRBV10-3,ATQLGGPPNQPQH
TRBJ2-7,TRBV28,ASSFVAEPYEQY
TRBJ2-2,TRBV30,ARDRGVQNTGELF
TRBJ2-5,TRBV6-1,ASSEGGTGGETQY
TRBJ1-5,TRBV19,ASSIRGGGNQPQH
TRBJ2-1,TRBV5-1,ASSVDRGSYNEQF
TRBJ2-2,TRBV11-1,ASSSDRGRAGELF
TRBJ1-1,TRBV28,ASSLRLSNTEAF
TRBJ2-3,TRBV12-5,ASGLVPTGTDTQY
TRBJ2-7,TRBV6-5,ASSYARESYEQY
TRBJ2-5,TRBV2,ASSGYYEETQY
TRBJ1-1,TRBV18,ASSPGQNTEAF
TRBJ2-7,TRBV30,AWSGSGGRAYEQY
TRBJ2-1,TRBV5-1,ASSLTSGEYNEQF
TRBJ2-2,TRBV5-1,ASSPDPLGELF
TRBJ2-5,TRBV11-2,ASSLDGRDRVSEETQY
TRBJ2-7,TRBV5-1,ASSFPPGVSSYEQY
TRBJ2-1,TRBV6-1,ASSEGDWNNEQF
TRBJ2-7,TRBV28,ASSLNALHPYEQY
TRBJ1-1,TRBV30,AWGPGVGRMNTEAF
TRBJ1-1,TRBV11-2,ASSLGTGGHTEAF
TRBJ1-3,TRBV4-2,ASSQETGGRGTIY
TRBJ1-5,TRBV28,ASSSWGSMNSNQPQH
TRBJ2-6,TRBV10-2,ASSPDRGGANVLT
TRBJ1-1,TRBV28,ASSRGGGNTEAF
TRBJ1-5,TRBV3-1/TRBV3-2,ARRQPQH
TRBJ2-5,TRBV5-1,ASSREGAETQY
TRBJ2-3,TRBV9,ASSTRTSGTDTQY
TRBJ2-3,TRBV7-9,ASSPETDTQY
TRBJ2-6,TRBV28,ASSLDFGSSGANVLT
TRBJ2-7,TRBV11-2,ASSLDLGTTYEQY
TRBJ1-1,TRBV9,ASSVGGPKNTEAF
TRBJ2-2,TRBV11-2,ASSHPGTIERELF
TRBJ1-2,TRBV2,ASSRQNYGYT
TRBJ1-1,TRBV2,ARVDGGTEAF
TRBJ1-1,TRBV7-9,ASSSQGARLSEAF